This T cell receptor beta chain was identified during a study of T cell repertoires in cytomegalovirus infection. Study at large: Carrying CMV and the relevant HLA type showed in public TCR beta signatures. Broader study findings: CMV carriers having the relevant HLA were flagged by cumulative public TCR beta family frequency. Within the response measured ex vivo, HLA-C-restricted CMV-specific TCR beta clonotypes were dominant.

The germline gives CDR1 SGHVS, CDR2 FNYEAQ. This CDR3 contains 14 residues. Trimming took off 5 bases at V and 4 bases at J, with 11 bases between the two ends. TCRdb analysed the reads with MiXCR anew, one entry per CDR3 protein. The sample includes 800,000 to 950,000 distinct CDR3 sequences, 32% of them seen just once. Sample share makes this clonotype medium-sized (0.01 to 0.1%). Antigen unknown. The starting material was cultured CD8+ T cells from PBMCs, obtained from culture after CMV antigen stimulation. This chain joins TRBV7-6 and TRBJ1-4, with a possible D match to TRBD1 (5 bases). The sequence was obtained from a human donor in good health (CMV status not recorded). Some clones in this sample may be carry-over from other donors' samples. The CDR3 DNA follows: TGTGCCAGCAGCCGGGACGGGCATAATGAAAAACTGTTTTTT. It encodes CASSRDGHNEKLFF.